The source of this T cell receptor delta chain is a study of Vδ1+ human thymocytes. Findings and caveats of the study: Unlike peripheral blood Vdelta1+ controls, thymic delta-chain sequences included approximately 20% Vdelta2 and few Vdelta3. Thymic TRG and TRD repertoires appeared highly polyclonal, with Gaussian CDR3 length distributions. TRD repertoires were essentially private, unlike widely shared TRG clonotypes.

This clone was found a few times. Its cognate antigen is unknown. J lost 2 bases, V lost 5 bases, and 26 bases had no gene match. Germline V gives CDR1 TSWWSYY, CDR2 QGS. The length of the CDR3 is 22 residues. Sequences come from RNA converted to cDNA by reverse transcription. Pooled V-gene forward primers with one constant-region reverse primer generated the CDR3 amplicons by multiplex PCR. TCRdb called clones anew from the multiplex PCR reads with CATT. The sample lists tens of thousands of delta-chain clones, around 7.9% seen once, with approximately 1% in the top ten. The sorted cells were CD3+ Vdelta1+ Vdelta2- thymocytes from alphabeta-depleted thymus.

The origin of this receptor is a child younger than two who had congenital heart surgery. The rearrangement uses TRDV1 and TRDJ1; TRDD3 matches at 10 bases. Sequencing was done on a sample of Vdelta1+ gamma-delta thymocytes from the thymus. Indicated subset: FACS-sorted CD3+ TCRalphabeta- TCRVdelta1+ TCRVdelta2- thymocytes. CDR3 protein: CALGKVLLPIERGIRFTDKLIF. CDR3 coding DNA: TGTGCTCTTGGGAAGGTTCTCCTGCCTATAGAGAGGGGGATACGGTTTACCGATAAACTCATCTTT.